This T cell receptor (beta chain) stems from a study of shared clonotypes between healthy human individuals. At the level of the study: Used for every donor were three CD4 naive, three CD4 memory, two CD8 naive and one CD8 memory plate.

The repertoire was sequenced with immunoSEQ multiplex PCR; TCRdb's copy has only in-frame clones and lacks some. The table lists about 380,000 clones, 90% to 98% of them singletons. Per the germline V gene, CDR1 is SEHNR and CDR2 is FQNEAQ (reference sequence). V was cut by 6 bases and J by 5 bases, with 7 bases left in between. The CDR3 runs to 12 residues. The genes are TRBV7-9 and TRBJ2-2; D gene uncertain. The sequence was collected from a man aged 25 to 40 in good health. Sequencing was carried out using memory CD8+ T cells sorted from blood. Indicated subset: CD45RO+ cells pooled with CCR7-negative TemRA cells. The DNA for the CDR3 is TGTGCCAGCAGTTTCCTTACCGGGGAGCTGTTTTTT. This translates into CASSFLTGELFF.